The count of the clone carrying this T cell receptor beta chain is one. Sample time point: cycle 4 day 1 (C4D1), after 6 weeks of nivolumab. Patients all relapsed after autologous stem cell transplantation, and there was variation in brentuximab vedotin exposure. This sample was taken from a study of PD-1 blockade in classical Hodgkin lymphoma. Per the germline V gene, CDR1 is MNHEY and CDR2 is SVGAGI. The CDR3 spans 14 residues. Trimming removed 1 base from V and 5 bases from J, with 11 bases in between. Clones were read by immunoSEQ multiplex PCR, and TCRdb kept only the in-frame ones, dropping some. The data hold some 52,000 clones, with about nine tenths observed a single time.

This chain joins TRBV6-5 and TRBJ2-5, with a tentative D call TRBD1 (5 bases). The sequencing used peripheral blood mononuclear cells (PBMCs), collected before the fourth cycle of nivolumab. This clonotype was sampled from a human donor with classical Hodgkin lymphoma. The DNA for the CDR3 is TGTGCCAGCAGTTACTACCCGACAGCTGAGACCCAGTACTTC. It codes for CASSYYPTAETQYF.